The 14 T cell receptor beta chains in this list originate from one sample, sequenced in a study of identical twins. Via MiXCR, TCRdb re-called the 5' RACE reads, giving one row per CDR3 protein. Of around 450,000 distinct CDR3 sequences in the sample, over 12% were seen once. These same records also appear under a second study, on yellow fever vaccine responses in identical twins.

The specimen sequenced was CD4+ T cells sorted from blood. The receptors come from a woman between 18 and 29 years old in good health.

This clonotype occurred a few times. V is TRBV24-1 and J is TRBJ2-5; D tentatively reads TRBD1 or TRBD2 (5 bases each). Germline assignment: CDR1 KGHDR and CDR2 SFDVKD. Trimming shortened V by 7 bases and J by 1 base, and 9 bases separated the two germline ends. This CDR3 has 13 residues. The CDR3 loop is CATRGRFQETQYF. In nucleotides, the CDR3 is TGTGCCACCAGGGGACGTTTCCAAGAGACCCAGTACTTC.

Remarks on this clonotype: No conserved phenylalanine or tryptophan is present at the end of the CDR3, so a read error is the likely explanation. CDR3 coding DNA: TGTGCCAGCTCCCCGGGACTACCTGGGTACGAGCAGTACTCC. The encoded protein is CASSPGLPGYEQYS. The V gene is TRBV18, the J gene TRBJ2-7, with TRBD2 matching 7 bases. Germline CDR1 reads KGHSH; CDR2 reads LQKENI. Germline trimming cut 6 bases from V and 4 bases from J; bases unmatched to any gene: 9. The CDR3 totals 14 residues.

This clonotype has more than one count but fewer than ten. This chain uses TRBV5-1 with TRBJ2-6; D may be TRBD1 (6 bases). Per germline, CDR1 SGHRS and CDR2 YFSETQ. The CDR3 totals 19 residues. Trimming shortened V by 3 bases and J by 0 bases, and 19 bases separated the two germline ends. The CDR3 DNA follows: TGCGCCAGCAGCTCTTACCGGGACACCAAAAGCTCTGGGGCCAACGTCCTGACTTTC. The encoded protein is CASSSYRDTKSSGANVLTF.

This clonotype was recorded a few times. This sequence joins TRBV5-1 and TRBJ2-5, with unresolved D. Germline V lookup: CDR1 SGHRS, CDR2 YFSETQ. The CDR3 runs 13 residues. Trimming left V 8 bases short and J 4 bases short, with 15 bases between. The CDR3 region has the DNA TGCGCCAGTGGAACGGGCAAGAGAGAGACCCAGTACTTC. Its translation is CASGTGKRETQYF.

This clonotype was detected a few times. The rearrangement links TRBV5-6 to TRBJ2-1; 7 nucleotides line up with TRBD2. Germline assignment: CDR1 SGHDT and CDR2 YYEEEE. Trimming took 1 base from V and 7 from J; bases not matched to a gene: 2. This CDR3 is built from 13 residues. The CDR3, as DNA: TGTGCCAGCAGCTTGTGGGGGGGGAATGAGCAGTTCTTC. Translation gives CASSLWGGNEQFF.

In nucleotides, the CDR3 is TGTGCTAGTGGTCCCCCTAGACAGTCCGGGGAGCTGTTTTTT. Translated, it gives CASGPPRQSGELFF. The chain combines TRBV12-5 with TRBJ2-2, with D maybe TRBD1 (5 bases). The CDR3 is made up of 14 amino acids. The V and J ends lost 5 bases and 6 bases respectively, with 13 bases between them. Germline loops: CDR1 LGHNT, CDR2 FRNRAP. The entire variable domain, with the rest obtained from reference TRBV12-5 and TRBJ2-2, is as follows: DARVTQTPRHKVTEMGQEVTMRCQPILGHNTVFWYRQTMMQGLELLAYFRNRAPLDDSGMPKDRFSAEMPDATLATLKIQPSEPRDSAVYFCASGPPRQSGELFFGEGSRLTVL.

The gene calls are TRBV2 and TRBJ2-2; 12 positions match TRBD2. CDR1 SNHLY and CDR2 FYNNEI come from the germline V gene. V lost 7 bases, J lost 5 bases, and 2 bases stayed unmatched. The CDR3 contains 14 residues. CDR3 coding DNA: TGTGCCAGCAAAACTAGCGGGGGGACCGGGGAGCTGTTTTTT. Protein sequence: CASKTSGGTGELFF.

This clonotype has only a few counts. The chain recombines TRBV5-1 with TRBJ2-5; 7 bases agree with TRBD1. The CDR3 sequence is 13 residues long. The germline CDR1 and CDR2 sequences are SGHRS and YFSETQ. V lost 0 bases to trimming and J lost 5 bases; unmatched junction nucleotides: 1. This CDR3 is CASSLVDRETQYF. The CDR3 bases are TGCGCCAGCAGCTTGGTGGACAGGGAGACCCAGTACTTC.

The chain carries TRBV9 and TRBJ2-1; tentatively, D is TRBD1 or TRBD2 (5 bases each). This CDR3 has 17 residues. The V gene lost 0 bases and the J gene lost 5 bases, with 18 bases spanning the gap. CDR1 and CDR2 (germline): SGDLS, YYNGEE. CDR3 sequence reads: CASSVGSSRDPNNEQFF. CDR3 coding DNA: TGTGCCAGCAGCGTAGGAAGTTCCAGGGACCCCAACAATGAGCAGTTCTTC.

V and J are TRBV7-2 and TRBJ2-3; 8 bases align to TRBD2. With V trimmed by 9 bases and J by 3 bases, 11 bases remained unmatched. Germline assignment: CDR1 SGHTA and CDR2 FQGNSA. This CDR3 is 15 amino acids long. This chain's CDR3 is CASRRWGGGTDTQYF. The CDR3 DNA is TGTGCCAGTCGAAGGTGGGGCGGGGGGACAGATACGCAGTATTTT.

V and J are TRBV7-8 and TRBJ2-7; D is ambiguous. With 10 bases removed from V and 1 base from J, the gap between germline ends came to 14 bases. The CDR3 covers 13 residues. CDR1 is SGHVS, CDR2 FQNEAQ, per germline. Here the CDR3 DNA reads TGTGCCATGAGCCCGGCGATTTCCTACGAGCAGTACTTC. This gives the protein CAMSPAISYEQYF.

The J gene is TRBJ2-5, the V gene TRBV20-1, with 8 bases fitting TRBD2. V gave up 5 bases and J gave up 2 bases; unmatched junction bases: 4. This CDR3 is built from 13 residues. Germline loops: CDR1 DFQATT, CDR2 SNEGSKA (reference sequence). The CDR3 region is CSAPGLDQETQYF. Here the CDR3 DNA reads TGCAGTGCTCCGGGACTAGATCAAGAGACCCAGTACTTC.

A note on this clonotype: A much larger clonotype is one base distant, so this may be a read error. The gene calls are TRBV29-1 and TRBJ2-1, with D unresolved. Germline V gives CDR1 SQVTM, CDR2 ANQGSEA. The CDR3 totals 11 residues. V gave up 5 bases and J gave up 15 bases, with 17 bases separating them. The CDR3 bases are TGCAGCGTTCGGTTAAGGGATTGCGGGTTCTTC. Translating gives CSVRLRDCGFF.

This clonotype was seen a handful of times. The chain joins TRBV19 to TRBJ2-1, with D perhaps TRBD2 (5 bases). Trimming took 5 bases from V and 4 from J, leaving 12 bases between them. This CDR3 spans 14 amino acids. The germline V gene encodes CDR1 LNHDA and CDR2 SQIVND (reference sequence). The CDR3 DNA reads as TGTGCCAGTAGTGGCCGGGATAGATACAATGAGCAGTTCTTC. It specifies CASSGRDRYNEQFF.